This T cell receptor (beta chain) is drawn from a study of CD8 T cells in ankylosing spondylitis. General study points: There was reportedly significant enrichment of clones that were disease-linked in matched ankylosing spondylitis synovial fluid.

A single record per CDR3 protein comes from TCRdb applying MiXCR to the 5' RACE reads. The table has some 71,000 distinct CDR3 sequences, approximately 5% seen once. The CDR3 contains 13 residues. This clonotype occurred many times. Antigen: not known. The chain couples TRBV12-2 to TRBJ2-2; the table gives TRBD2 as D, unverified against the DNA. TRBV12-2 is designated a pseudogene. The receptor comes from a male donor with ankylosing spondylitis or in good health (not recorded which). The sample comprised blood, either unsorted or a sorted T cell fraction (not recorded which). The CDR3 sequence is CASLLVPTGELFF. The CDR3 region has the DNA TGTGCAAGTCTACTAGTTCCCACCGGGGAGCTGTTTTTT.